Shown below are 18 T cell receptor beta chains from a single sample sequenced in a study of T cell responses to AZD1222 COVID-19 vaccine. The table came from immunoSEQ multiplex PCR; TCRdb's copy has only in-frame clones and leaves some out. The sample records about 180,000 clones, 85% to 95% being singletons. The input for sequencing was peripheral blood, taken 28 days after the second AZD1222 dose. The receptors stem from an adult who received the AZD1222 COVID-19 vaccine.

V and J are TRBV11-3 and TRBJ2-3, with D tentatively TRBD1 or TRBD2 (5 bases each). The germline V gene has CDR1 SGHNT and CDR2 YENEEA. Trimming pared 6 bases from V and 2 bases from J, leaving 12 bases between. CDR3 length: 14 residues. Here the CDR3 reads CASREGRVTDTQYF. CDR3 bases: TGTGCCAGCAGAGAGGGGCGGGTCACAGATACGCAGTATTTT.

The chain joins TRBV12-3 or TRBV12-4 to TRBJ1-4; D call uncertain. Trimming pared 6 bases from V and 8 bases from J, leaving 13 bases between. CDR3 length: 13 residues. The CDR3 is CASSPYSREKLFF. Here the CDR3 DNA reads TGTGCCAGCAGCCCGTACAGCCGAGAAAAACTGTTTTTT.

CDR3: CASSVEGGGEKLFF. The CDR3 nucleotides read TGTGCCAGCAGCGTAGAGGGTGGGGGCGAAAAACTGTTTTTT. The chain employs TRBV9 and TRBJ1-4, with D possibly matching TRBD1 (6 bases). CDR1 is SGDLS and CDR2 is YYNGEE in the germline V gene. Trimming removed 0 bases from V and 8 bases from J, with 11 bases in between. The CDR3 is 14 residues long. The whole variable domain, remainder taken from reference TRBV9 and TRBJ1-4, is DSGVTQTPKHLITATGQRVTLRCSPRSGDLSVYWYQQSLDQGLQFLIQYYNGEERAKGNILERFSAQQFPDLHSELNLSSLELGDSALYFCASSVEGGGEKLFFGSGTQLSVL.

This clone showed up just a few times. The J gene is TRBJ1-1, the V gene TRBV19, with 7 bases fitting TRBD1. Germline trimming cut 3 bases from V and 4 bases from J; bases unmatched to any gene: 14. The germline CDR1 and CDR2 sequences are LNHDA and SQIVND (reference sequence). The CDR3 totals 17 residues. This chain's CDR3 is CASSMPGGPFRGTEAFF. The CDR3 DNA follows: TGTGCCAGTAGTATGCCAGGGGGTCCTTTTAGAGGCACTGAAGCTTTCTTT.

Here the CDR3 reads CASSSSGTVTEAFF. CDR3 sequence (DNA): TGTGCCAGCAGTTCCTCCGGGACAGTCACTGAAGCTTTCTTT. V and J are TRBV27 and TRBJ1-1; 7 bases align to TRBD1. Trimming removed 4 bases from V and 4 bases from J; junction bases left unmatched: 6. The CDR3 has 14 residues. The germline V gene has CDR1 MNHEY and CDR2 SMNVEV (reference sequence).

The V gene is TRBV11-2, the J gene TRBJ2-3; 8 bases agree with TRBD2. The CDR3 totals 15 residues. Trimming took 6 bases from V and 4 from J; bases not matched to a gene: 9. The germline gives CDR1 SGHAT, CDR2 FQNNGV. The CDR3 DNA is TGTGCCAGCAGAGTTCCGGGGGGGCGGTCAGATACGCAGTATTTT. The encoded protein is CASRVPGGRSDTQYF.

The CDR3 region has the DNA TGTGCCAGCAGCTCTTTCGGCACAGGGACGAACACTGAAGCTTTCTTT. It yields the protein CASSSFGTGTNTEAFF. The chain employs TRBV7-6 and TRBJ1-1, with TRBD1 as a possible D gene (6 bases). CDR3 length: 16 amino acids. The germline V gene encodes CDR1 SGHVS and CDR2 FNYEAQ. Trimming pared 4 bases from V and 1 base from J, leaving 16 bases between.

The V gene is TRBV19, the J gene TRBJ1-1; D gene uncertain. CDR3 length: 12 amino acids. V lost 6 bases and J lost 1, with 6 bases in between. CDR1 and CDR2 from the germline V gene are LNHDA and SQIVND (reference sequence). CDR3 nucleotide sequence: TGTGCCAGTAGACAATCGAACACTGAAGCTTTCTTT. Its protein product is CASRQSNTEAFF.

The rearrangement uses TRBV19 and TRBJ2-2; TRBD1 is a possible D gene (6 bases). CDR1 and CDR2 (germline): LNHDA, SQIVND (reference sequence). CDR3 length: 15 amino acids. V gave up 10 bases and J gave up 6 bases, with 21 bases separating them. In DNA form, the CDR3 reads TGTGCCACTTCACAGGGATACTCACTCCCCGGGGAGCTGTTTTTT. Protein sequence: CATSQGYSLPGELFF.

This rearrangement joins TRBV7-2 to TRBJ1-2, with D hard to call. CDR1 and CDR2 (germline): SGHTA, FQGNSA. V lost 3 bases, J lost 2 bases, and 4 bases lay in between. There are 12 residues in the CDR3. The CDR3 region is CASSLGNYGYTF. CDR3 bases: TGTGCCAGCAGCTTGGGAAACTATGGCTACACCTTC.

This chain joins TRBV6-5 and TRBJ1-1; D gene uncertain. Germline lookup yields CDR1 MNHEY and CDR2 SVGAGI. The CDR3 length is 11 residues. The V end was cut by 10 bases, the J end by 1 base, with 7 bases between. The CDR3, as DNA: TGTGCCACTCCCGGGAACACTGAAGCTTTCTTT. Translating it yields CATPGNTEAFF.

The V gene is TRBV19, the J gene TRBJ1-5; 10 nucleotides match TRBD1. Germline lookup yields CDR1 LNHDA and CDR2 SQIVND (reference sequence). The trim removed 4 bases at V and 2 bases at J, leaving 2 bases unmatched. The CDR3 runs to 15 residues. Here the CDR3 DNA reads TGTGCCAGTAGTAGAGGGACAGGGGGCAATCAGCCCCAGCATTTT. It encodes CASSRGTGGNQPQHF.

This sequence joins TRBV5-6 and TRBJ2-3, with TRBD2 matching 7 bases. V shed 4 bases and J 2 bases; nucleotides not matched to a gene: 4. Germline CDR1 SGHDT, CDR2 YYEEEE. CDR3 length: 14 amino acids. The CDR3 is CASSRSGVTDTQYF. CDR3 sequence (DNA): TGTGCCAGCAGCAGGAGCGGGGTCACAGATACGCAGTATTTT.

The CDR3 sequence is CASSVEFWGTGAHEQFF. CDR3 nucleotide sequence: TGTGCCAGCAGCGTAGAATTCTGGGGGACAGGGGCGCATGAGCAGTTCTTC. The rearrangement uses TRBV9 and TRBJ2-1, with 10 bases identical to TRBD1. Unmatched junction bases numbered 11, after V lost 0 bases and J lost 8 bases. Germline V CDR1 and CDR2: SGDLS, YYNGEE. The CDR3 runs to 17 residues.

The CDR3 DNA follows: TGTGCCAGCAGCCCCCTCAGTGAAAAACTGTTTTTT. It specifies CASSPLSEKLFF. This chain links TRBV28 with TRBJ1-4; D call uncertain. CDR1 is MDHEN and CDR2 is SYDVKM in the germline V gene. The CDR3 loop spans 12 amino acids. Between the trimmed V and J ends, which lost 6 bases and 7 bases, there was a span of 9 bases.

V gene TRBV11-2 combines with J gene TRBJ2-5; D is ambiguous. Germline lookup yields CDR1 SGHAT and CDR2 FQNNGV. The CDR3 length is 13 residues. Deletions cut 7 bases from V and 5 bases from J, with 14 bases between. CDR3 sequence reads: CASTSSKWETQYF. CDR3 DNA: TGTGCCAGCACCAGCTCAAAATGGGAGACCCAGTACTTC.

The chain recombines TRBV11-3 with TRBJ1-6, with no clear D. V lost 1 base, J lost 0 bases, and 10 bases lay in between. Germline V lookup: CDR1 SGHNT, CDR2 YENEEA. This CDR3 comprises 17 residues. The DNA for the CDR3 is TGTGCCAGCAGCTTAGGACGCTCCTACTCCTATAATTCACCCCTCCACTTT. Translation gives CASSLGRSYSYNSPLHF.

The chain recombines TRBV11-3 with TRBJ1-1; D call uncertain. In germline, CDR1 is SGHNT, CDR2 YENEEA. V gave up 0 bases and J gave up 10 bases, with 9 bases separating them. The CDR3 is 12 residues long. Here the CDR3 reads CASSLEGMGAFF. Here the CDR3 DNA reads TGTGCCAGCAGCTTAGAAGGGATGGGAGCTTTCTTT.